This T cell receptor beta chain was retrieved from a study of T cells expressing NK-cell markers. Broader study findings: Of CD8+ T cells, roughly 1.0-8% belonged to dominant NKG2C+ clonotypes in several donors.

Germline-derived CDR1 and CDR2 are SQVTM and ANQGSEA. The CDR3 contains 15 residues. A word on this clonotype: Its cognate antigen is unknown.

With UMIs, 5'RACE template switching was used to make TCR beta cDNA. TCRdb re-called the 5' RACE reads; every CDR3 protein appears as one record, without DNA. The sample totals 500,000 to 700,000 distinct CDR3 sequences. The TCR originated in a man aged 18-30 years in good health. The chain couples TRBV29-1 to TRBJ2-1; absent DNA, TCRdb's TRBD1 call cannot be checked. Sequenced material: blood T cells: a sorted CD56 or NKG2C T cell subset, CD4+ or CD8+ T cells, or bulk PBMC T cells (not recorded which). CDR3 in amino acids: CSVDSGASSYNEQFF.